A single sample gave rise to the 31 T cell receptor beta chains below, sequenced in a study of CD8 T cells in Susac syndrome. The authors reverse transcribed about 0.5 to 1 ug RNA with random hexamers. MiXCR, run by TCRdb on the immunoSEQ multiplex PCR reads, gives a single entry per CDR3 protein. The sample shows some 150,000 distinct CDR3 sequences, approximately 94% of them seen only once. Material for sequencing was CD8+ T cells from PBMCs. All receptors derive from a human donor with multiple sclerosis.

The CDR3 loop reads CASSPVDEYEQYF. The CDR3 nucleotides read TGTGCCAGCAGCCCGGTCGACGAATACGAGCAGTACTTC. The chain employs TRBV7-2 and TRBJ2-7; D gene uncertain. V lost 5 bases and J 4 bases, leaving 12 bases between the germline ends. Germline CDR1 and CDR2: SGHTA and FQGNSA. CDR3 length: 13 residues.

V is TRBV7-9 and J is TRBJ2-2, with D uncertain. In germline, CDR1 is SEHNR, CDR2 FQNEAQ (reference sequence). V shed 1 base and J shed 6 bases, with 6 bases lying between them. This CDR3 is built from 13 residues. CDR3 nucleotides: TGTGCCAGCAGCTTAGTCGGGCCCGGGGAGCTGTTTTTT. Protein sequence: CASSLVGPGELFF.

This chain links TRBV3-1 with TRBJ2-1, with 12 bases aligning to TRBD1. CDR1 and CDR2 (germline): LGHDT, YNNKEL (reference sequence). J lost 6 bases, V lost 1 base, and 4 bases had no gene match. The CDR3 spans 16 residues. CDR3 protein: CASSQAGQGAPNEQFF. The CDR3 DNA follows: TGTGCCAGCAGCCAAGCGGGACAGGGGGCCCCCAATGAGCAGTTCTTC.

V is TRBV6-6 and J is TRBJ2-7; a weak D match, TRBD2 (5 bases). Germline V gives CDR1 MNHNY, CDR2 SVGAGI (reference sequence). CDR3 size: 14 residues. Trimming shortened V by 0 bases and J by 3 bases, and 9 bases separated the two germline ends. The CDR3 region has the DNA TGTGCCAGCAGTTACTCGGGCGGGTACTACGAGCAGTACTTC. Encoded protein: CASSYSGGYYEQYF.

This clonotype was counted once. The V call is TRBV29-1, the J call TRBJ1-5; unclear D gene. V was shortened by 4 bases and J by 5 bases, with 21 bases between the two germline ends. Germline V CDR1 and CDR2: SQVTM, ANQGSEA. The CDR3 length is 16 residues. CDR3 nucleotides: TGCAGCGTTGGTAGGAAGGGAGTTGGGTCGGATCAGCCCCAGCATTTT. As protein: CSVGRKGVGSDQPQHF.

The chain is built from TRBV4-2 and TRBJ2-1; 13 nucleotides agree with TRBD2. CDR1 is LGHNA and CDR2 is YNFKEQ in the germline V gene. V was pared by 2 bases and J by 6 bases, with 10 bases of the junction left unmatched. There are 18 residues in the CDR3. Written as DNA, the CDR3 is TGTGCCAGCAGCCAAAGTAGGGCCGGACTAGCGGGGGCCAATGAGCAGTTCTTC. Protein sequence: CASSQSRAGLAGANEQFF.

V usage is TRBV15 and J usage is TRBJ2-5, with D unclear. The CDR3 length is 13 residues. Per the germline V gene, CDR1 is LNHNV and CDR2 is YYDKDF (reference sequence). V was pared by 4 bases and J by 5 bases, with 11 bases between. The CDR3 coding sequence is TGTGCCACCAGCACCCCGGTAAGGGAGACCCAGTACTTC. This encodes CATSTPVRETQYF.

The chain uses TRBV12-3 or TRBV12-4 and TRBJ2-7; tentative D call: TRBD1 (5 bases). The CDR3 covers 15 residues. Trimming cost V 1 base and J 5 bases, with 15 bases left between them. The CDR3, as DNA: TGTGCCAGCAGTTTAGGGGGCCGCCAGATTGACGAGCAGTACTTC. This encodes CASSLGGRQIDEQYF.

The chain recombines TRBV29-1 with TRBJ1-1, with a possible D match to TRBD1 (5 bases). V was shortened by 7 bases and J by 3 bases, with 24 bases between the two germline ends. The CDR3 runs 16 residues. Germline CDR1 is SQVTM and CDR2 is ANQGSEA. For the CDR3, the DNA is TGCAGCGCTAGTCTCCGGACCCCCGGGGGAGACACTGAAGCTTTCTTT. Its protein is CSASLRTPGGDTEAFF.

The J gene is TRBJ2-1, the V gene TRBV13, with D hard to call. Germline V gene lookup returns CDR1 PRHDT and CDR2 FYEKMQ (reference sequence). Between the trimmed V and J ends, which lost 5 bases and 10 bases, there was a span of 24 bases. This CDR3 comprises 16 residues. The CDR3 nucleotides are TGTGCCAGCAGCCGACGTTATCGCGAGGCGACGCGAGAGCAGTTCTTC. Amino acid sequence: CASSRRYREATREQFF.

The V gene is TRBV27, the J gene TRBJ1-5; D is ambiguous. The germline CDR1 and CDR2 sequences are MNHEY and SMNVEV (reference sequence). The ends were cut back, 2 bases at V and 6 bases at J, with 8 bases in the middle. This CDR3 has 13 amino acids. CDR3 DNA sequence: TGTGCCAGCAGTTTAGGCGTGGGTCAGCCCCAGCATTTT. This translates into CASSLGVGQPQHF.

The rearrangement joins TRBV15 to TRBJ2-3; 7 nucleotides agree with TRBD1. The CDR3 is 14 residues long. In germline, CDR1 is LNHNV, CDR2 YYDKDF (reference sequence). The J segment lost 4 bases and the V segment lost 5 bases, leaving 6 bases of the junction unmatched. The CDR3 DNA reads TGTGCCACCAGCGCGACAGGGAGCCCAGATACGCAGTATTTT. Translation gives CATSATGSPDTQYF. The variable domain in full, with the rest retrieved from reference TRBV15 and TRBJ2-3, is DAMVIQNPRYQVTQFGKPVTLSCSQTLNHNVMYWYQQKSSQAPKLLFHYYDKDFNNEADTPDNFQSRRPNTSFCFLDIRSPGLGDTAMYLCATSATGSPDTQYFGPGTRLTVL.

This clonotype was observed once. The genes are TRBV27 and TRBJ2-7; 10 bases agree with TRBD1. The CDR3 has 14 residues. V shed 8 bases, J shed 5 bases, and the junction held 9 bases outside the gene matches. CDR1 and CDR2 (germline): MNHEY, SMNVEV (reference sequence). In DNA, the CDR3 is TGTGCCAGCGCCGGGGACAGGGGTTTGAACGAGCAGTACTTC. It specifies CASAGDRGLNEQYF.

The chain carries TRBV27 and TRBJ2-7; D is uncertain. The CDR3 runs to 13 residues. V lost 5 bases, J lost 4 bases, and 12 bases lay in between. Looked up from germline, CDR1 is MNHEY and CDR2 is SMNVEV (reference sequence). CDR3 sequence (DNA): TGTGCCAGCAGTGACGGCAGGATGTACGAGCAGTACTTC. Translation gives CASSDGRMYEQYF.

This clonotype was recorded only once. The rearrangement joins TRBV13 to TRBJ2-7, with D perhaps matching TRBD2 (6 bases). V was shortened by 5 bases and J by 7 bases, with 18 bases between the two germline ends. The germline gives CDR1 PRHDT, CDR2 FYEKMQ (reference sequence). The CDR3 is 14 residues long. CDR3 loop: CASSTSGLPWEQYF. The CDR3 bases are TGTGCCAGCAGCACCTCGGGACTCCCCTGGGAGCAGTACTTC.

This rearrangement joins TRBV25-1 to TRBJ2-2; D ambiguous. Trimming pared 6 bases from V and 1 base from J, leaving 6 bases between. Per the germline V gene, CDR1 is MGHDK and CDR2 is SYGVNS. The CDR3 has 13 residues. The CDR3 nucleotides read TGTGCCAGCAGGACACGGAACACCGGGGAGCTGTTTTTT. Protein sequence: CASRTRNTGELFF.

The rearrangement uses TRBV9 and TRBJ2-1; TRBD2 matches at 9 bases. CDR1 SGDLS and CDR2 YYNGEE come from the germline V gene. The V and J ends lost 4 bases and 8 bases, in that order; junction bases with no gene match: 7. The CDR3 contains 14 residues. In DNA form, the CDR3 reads TGTGCCAGCAGCATAAGCGGGGGGACCGATGAGCAGTTCTTC. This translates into CASSISGGTDEQFF.

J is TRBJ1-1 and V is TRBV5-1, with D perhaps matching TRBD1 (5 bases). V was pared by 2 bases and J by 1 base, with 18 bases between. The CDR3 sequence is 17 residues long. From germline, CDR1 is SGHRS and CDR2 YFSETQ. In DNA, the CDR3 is TGCGCCAGCAGCTTCTACAGGAGGTACGGAAGGAACACTGAAGCTTTCTTT. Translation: CASSFYRRYGRNTEAFF.

CDR3 residues: CASSQDRQGYNEQYF. The CDR3 coding sequence is TGCGCCAGCAGCCAAGACCGACAGGGTTACAACGAGCAGTACTTC. This chain links TRBV4-3 with TRBJ2-7; TRBD1 matches at 7 bases. J was trimmed by 5 bases and V by 0 bases; bases with no gene match: 7. This CDR3 has 15 amino acids. Per germline, CDR1 LGHNA and CDR2 YSLEER.

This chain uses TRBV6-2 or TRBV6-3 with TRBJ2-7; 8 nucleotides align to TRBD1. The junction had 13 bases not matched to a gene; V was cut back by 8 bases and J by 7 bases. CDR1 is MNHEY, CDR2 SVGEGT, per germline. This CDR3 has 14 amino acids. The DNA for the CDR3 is TGTGCCAGCGGTTGGATCGACAGGGGAGGTGAGCAGTACTTC. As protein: CASGWIDRGGEQYF.

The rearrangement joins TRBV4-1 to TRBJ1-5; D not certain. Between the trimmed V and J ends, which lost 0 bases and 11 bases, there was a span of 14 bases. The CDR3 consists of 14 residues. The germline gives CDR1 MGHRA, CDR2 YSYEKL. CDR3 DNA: TGCGCCAGCAGCCAAGATTCAGCTCATCGAGCCCAGCATTTT. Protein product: CASSQDSAHRAQHF.

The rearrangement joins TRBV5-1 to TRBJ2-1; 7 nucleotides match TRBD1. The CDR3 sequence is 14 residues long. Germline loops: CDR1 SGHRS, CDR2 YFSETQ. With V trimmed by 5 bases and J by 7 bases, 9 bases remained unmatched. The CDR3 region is CASRNRGRQNEQFF. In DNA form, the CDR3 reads TGCGCCAGCAGAAACAGGGGCAGGCAAAATGAGCAGTTCTTC.

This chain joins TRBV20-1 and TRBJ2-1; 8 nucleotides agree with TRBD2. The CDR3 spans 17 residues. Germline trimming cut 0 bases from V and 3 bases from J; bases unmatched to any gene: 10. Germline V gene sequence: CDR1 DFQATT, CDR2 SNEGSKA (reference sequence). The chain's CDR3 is CSARERTSPANYNEQFF. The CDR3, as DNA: TGCAGTGCTAGAGAGAGGACTAGCCCTGCGAACTACAATGAGCAGTTCTTC.

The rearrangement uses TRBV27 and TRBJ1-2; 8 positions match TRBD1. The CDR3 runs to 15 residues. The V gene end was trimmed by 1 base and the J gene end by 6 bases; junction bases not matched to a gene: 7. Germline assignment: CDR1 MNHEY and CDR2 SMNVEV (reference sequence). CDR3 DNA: TGTGCCAGCAGTTTATACGACCAGGACAGGGATGGCTACACCTTC. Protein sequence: CASSLYDQDRDGYTF.

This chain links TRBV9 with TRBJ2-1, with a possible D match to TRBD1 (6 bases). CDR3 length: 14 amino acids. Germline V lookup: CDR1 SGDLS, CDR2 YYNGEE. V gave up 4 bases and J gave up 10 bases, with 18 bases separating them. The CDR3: CASSPKQGRGEQFF. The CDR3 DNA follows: TGTGCCAGCAGCCCAAAACAGGGAAGGGGCGAGCAGTTCTTC.

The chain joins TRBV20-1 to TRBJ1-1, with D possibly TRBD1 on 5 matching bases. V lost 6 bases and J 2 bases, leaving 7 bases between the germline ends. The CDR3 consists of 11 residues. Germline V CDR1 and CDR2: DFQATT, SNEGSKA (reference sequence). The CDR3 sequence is CSAGTNTEAFF. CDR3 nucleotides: TGCAGTGCCGGGACCAACACTGAAGCTTTCTTT.

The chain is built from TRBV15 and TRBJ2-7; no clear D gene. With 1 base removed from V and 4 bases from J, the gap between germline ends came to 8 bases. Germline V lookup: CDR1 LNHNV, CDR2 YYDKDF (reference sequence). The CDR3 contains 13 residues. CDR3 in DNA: TGTGCCACCAGCAGAGTCGGCGGTTACGAGCAGTACTTC. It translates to CATSRVGGYEQYF.

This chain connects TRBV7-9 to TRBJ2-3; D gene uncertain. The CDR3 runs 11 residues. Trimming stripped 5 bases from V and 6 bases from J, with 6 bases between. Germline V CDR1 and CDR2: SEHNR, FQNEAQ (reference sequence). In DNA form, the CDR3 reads TGTGCCAGCAGCCCAACCGATACGCAGTATTTT. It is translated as CASSPTDTQYF.

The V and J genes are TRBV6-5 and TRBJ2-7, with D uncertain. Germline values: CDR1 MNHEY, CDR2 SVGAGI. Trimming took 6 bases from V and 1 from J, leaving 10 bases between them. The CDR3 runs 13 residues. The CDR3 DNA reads TGTGCCAGCAGGTCGATTCATTCCTACGAGCAGTACTTC. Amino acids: CASRSIHSYEQYF.

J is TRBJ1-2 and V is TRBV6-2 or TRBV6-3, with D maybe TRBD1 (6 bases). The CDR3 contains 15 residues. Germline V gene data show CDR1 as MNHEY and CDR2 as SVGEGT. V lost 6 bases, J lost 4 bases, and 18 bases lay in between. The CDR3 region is CASRLPGQLRYGYTF. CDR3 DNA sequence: TGTGCCAGCAGACTGCCGGGACAACTGCGCTATGGCTACACCTTC.

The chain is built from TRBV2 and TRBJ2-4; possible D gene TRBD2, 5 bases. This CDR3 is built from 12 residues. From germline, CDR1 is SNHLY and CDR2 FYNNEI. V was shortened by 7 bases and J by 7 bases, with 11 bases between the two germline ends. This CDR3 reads CASTERINIQYF. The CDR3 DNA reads TGTGCCAGCACCGAGCGGATCAACATTCAGTACTTC. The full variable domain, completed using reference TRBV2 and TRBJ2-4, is EPEVTQTPSHQVTQMGQEVILRCVPISNHLYFYWYRQILGQKVEFLVSFYNNEISEKSEIFDDQFSVERPDGSNFTLKIRSTKLEDSAMYFCASTERINIQYFGAGTRLSVL.